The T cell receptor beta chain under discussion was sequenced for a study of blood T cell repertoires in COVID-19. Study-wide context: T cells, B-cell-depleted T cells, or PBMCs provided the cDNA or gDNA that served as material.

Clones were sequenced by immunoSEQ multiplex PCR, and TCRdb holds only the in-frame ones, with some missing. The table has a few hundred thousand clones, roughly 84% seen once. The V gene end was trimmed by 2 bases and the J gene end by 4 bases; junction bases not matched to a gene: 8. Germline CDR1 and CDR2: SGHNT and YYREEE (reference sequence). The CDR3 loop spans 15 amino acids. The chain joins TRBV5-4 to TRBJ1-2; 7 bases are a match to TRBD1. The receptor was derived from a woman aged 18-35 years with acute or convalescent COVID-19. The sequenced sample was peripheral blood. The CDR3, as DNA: TGTGCCAGCAGCTTCCCACTGACAGGGACCTATGGCTACACCTTC. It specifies CASSFPLTGTYGYTF. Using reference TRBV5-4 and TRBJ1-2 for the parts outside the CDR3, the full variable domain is ETGVTQSPTHLIKTRGQQVTLRCSSQSGHNTVSWYQQALGQGPQFIFQYYREEENGRGNFPPRFSGLQFPNYSSELNVNALELDDSALYLCASSFPLTGTYGYTFGSGTRLTVV.